The 30 T cell receptor beta chains below all came from one sample that was sequenced in a study of cytomegalovirus exposure and HLA in healthy donors. The primer mix had 60 Vbeta and 13 Jbeta primers. The table came from immunoSEQ multiplex PCR; TCRdb's copy has only in-frame clones and leaves some out. The repertoire holds more than 140,000 clones, with roughly 64% as singletons. Material: PBMCs. Receptors were obtained from a woman aged 30 to 39 in good health and CMV-seropositive.

This chain joins TRBV7-2 and TRBJ2-3; no firm D call. There are 13 residues in the CDR3. Germline V gene sequence: CDR1 SGHTA, CDR2 FQGNSA. V was cut by 1 base and J by 3 bases, with 5 bases left in between. CDR3 nucleotides: TGTGCCAGCAGCTTAGATTTAACAGATACGCAGTATTTT. Encoded protein: CASSLDLTDTQYF.

This clone was observed a few times. V gene TRBV5-1 combines with J gene TRBJ1-5; D may be TRBD1 (5 bases). Germline V CDR1 and CDR2: SGHRS, YFSETQ. The CDR3 sequence is 14 residues long. Trimming removed 4 bases from V and 5 bases from J, with 13 bases in between. CDR3 coding DNA: TGCGCCAGCAGCCGCTACCAAGGGGATCAGCCCCAGCATTTT. Its translation: CASSRYQGDQPQHF.

To note about this clone: One junction end disagrees with the germline gene, perhaps due to a read error. Other nucleotide sequences from this sample produce the same CDR3. The V call is TRBV5-6, the J call TRBJ1-2; weak D call: TRBD1 (6 bases). This CDR3 is 15 amino acids long. Germline V gives CDR1 SGHDT, CDR2 YYEEEE. DNA of the CDR3: TGTGCCAGCAGCTTCCGGGCGGGGGGCTCGAGTGGCTATACCTTC. It yields the protein CASSFRAGGSSGYTF.

In its sample, this clone was seen a few times. The J gene is TRBJ1-3, the V gene TRBV5-1; 8 positions agree with TRBD1. Germline V gene data show CDR1 as SGHRS and CDR2 as YFSETQ. This CDR3 is 19 amino acids long. The V gene end was trimmed by 4 bases and the J gene end by 0 bases; junction bases not matched to a gene: 15. The CDR3 bases are TGCGCCAGCAGCCCCGGCGGACAGGGTTCATACTACTCTGGAAACACCATATATTTT. Protein sequence: CASSPGGQGSYYSGNTIYF.

Of note for this clone: At one of its ends the junction is not consistent with the germline gene, which may arise from a read error. Distinct nucleotide sequences in the sample also encode this CDR3. The chain is built from TRBV30 and TRBJ1-6; D is unresolved. There are 13 residues in the CDR3. Germline-derived CDR1 and CDR2 are GTSNPN and SVGIG (reference sequence). CDR3 sequence reads: CAWSVRGNSPLHF. The CDR3 DNA sequence: TGTGCCTGGAGTGTCCGAGGGAATTCCCCCCTCCACTTT.

The chain links TRBV6-1 to TRBJ2-3, with D possibly being TRBD2 (5 bases). This CDR3 is 15 amino acids long. Germline CDR1 and CDR2: MNHNS and SASEGT. Between the trimmed V and J ends, which lost 1 base and 6 bases, there was a span of 14 bases. CDR3 DNA sequence: TGTGCCAGCAGTGAAGAATGGTGGGAGCACGATACGCAGTATTTT. Translation gives CASSEEWWEHDTQYF.

This clone has more than one count but fewer than ten. The chain has TRBV6-1 and TRBJ2-7; no clear D gene. The CDR3 consists of 12 residues. V was cut by 8 bases and J by 2 bases, with 10 bases left in between. The germline V gene encodes CDR1 MNHNS and CDR2 SASEGT. CDR3 in amino acids: CASLALTYEQYF. The CDR3 coding sequence is TGTGCCAGCCTCGCTCTAACCTACGAGCAGTACTTC.

The rearrangement links TRBV28 to TRBJ2-1; TRBD2 matches at 8 bases. CDR3 length: 16 amino acids. J lost 2 bases, V lost 4 bases, and 7 bases had no gene match. Germline CDR1 is MDHEN and CDR2 is SYDVKM. CDR3 in DNA: TGTGCCAGCAGTTCCTTGGCGGGGGGCCCCTACAATGAGCAGTTCTTC. Translated: CASSSLAGGPYNEQFF.

J is TRBJ2-7 and V is TRBV6-1; unclear D gene. Trimming removed 6 bases at V and 9 bases at J, with 18 bases between. Germline-derived CDR1 and CDR2 are MNHNS and SASEGT. The CDR3 spans 13 residues. The CDR3 coding sequence is TGTGCCAGCAGCCCCCAAAGACACAATTCGCAGTACTTC. Translating it yields CASSPQRHNSQYF.

In this sample, this clone turned up once. The chain employs TRBV7-9 and TRBJ2-7; D not certain. The length of the CDR3 is 13 residues. The germline gives CDR1 SEHNR, CDR2 FQNEAQ (reference sequence). V lost 1 base and J 2 bases, leaving 6 bases between the germline ends. The CDR3: CASSLVGAYEQYF. Here the CDR3 DNA reads TGTGCCAGCAGCTTAGTGGGCGCCTACGAGCAGTACTTC.

V gene TRBV6-8 combines with J gene TRBJ2-7; 13 bases align to TRBD2. There are 17 residues in the CDR3. Germline loops: CDR1 MNHGY, CDR2 SAAAGT. Trimming took 4 bases from V and 5 from J; bases not matched to a gene: 11. The CDR3, as DNA: TGTGCCAGCAGTTCGACTAGCGGGAGGTCCTCCCCCCACGAGCAGTACTTC. Protein product: CASSSTSGRSSPHEQYF.

The chain is built from TRBV2 and TRBJ2-2; maybe TRBD2 (6 bases). Trimming cost V 6 bases and J 3 bases, with 14 bases left between them. Germline V gene sequence: CDR1 SNHLY, CDR2 FYNNEI. The CDR3 contains 15 residues. The CDR3 DNA reads as TGTGCCAGCAGCCTAGAGGGAGGAGACACCGGGGAGCTGTTTTTT. As protein: CASSLEGGDTGELFF.

A single count supports this clone. The V gene is TRBV4-1, the J gene TRBJ2-7, with 7 bases fitting TRBD1. V shed 0 bases and J 7 bases; nucleotides not matched to a gene: 9. Germline lookup yields CDR1 MGHRA and CDR2 YSYEKL. This CDR3 contains 15 residues. The CDR3: CASSQDWRQGREQYF. Written as DNA, the CDR3 is TGCGCCAGCAGCCAAGATTGGCGACAGGGTAGGGAGCAGTACTTC.

This clone was found a few times. The chain has TRBV6-1 and TRBJ2-7, with D possibly TRBD1 on 6 matching bases. The germline CDR1 and CDR2 sequences are MNHNS and SASEGT. CDR3 length: 14 amino acids. The V gene lost 6 bases and the J gene lost 5 bases, with 17 bases spanning the gap. The CDR3 is CASRLQGPLNEQYF. The DNA of the CDR3 is TGTGCCAGCAGGTTACAGGGCCCCTTGAACGAGCAGTACTTC.

This clone showed up just a few times. J is TRBJ2-7 and V is TRBV11-2; D is perhaps TRBD2 (6 bases). Germline-derived CDR1 and CDR2 are SGHAT and FQNNGV. The V end lost 4 bases, the J end lost 5 bases, and 18 bases lay between the germline ends. The CDR3 loop spans 15 amino acids. For the CDR3, the DNA is TGTGCCAGCAGCTCCCTTGGAGGGATCAGGAACGAGCAGTACTTC. Amino acid sequence: CASSSLGGIRNEQYF.

This clone was counted a single time. CDR3 sequence: CASSWDINYEQYF. The CDR3 nucleotides are TGTGCCAGCAGCTGGGACATAAACTACGAGCAGTACTTC. The chain employs TRBV5-5 and TRBJ2-7; weak D call: TRBD1 (6 bases). The germline V gene has CDR1 SGHKS and CDR2 YYEKEE (reference sequence). Trimming shortened V by 3 bases and J by 3 bases, and 10 bases separated the two germline ends. The CDR3 runs to 13 residues.

This clone was found a few times. This chain joins TRBV6-6 and TRBJ2-7, with a possible D match to TRBD1 (7 bases). The CDR3 consists of 14 residues. Per germline, CDR1 MNHNY and CDR2 SVGAGI (reference sequence). V was pared by 6 bases and J by 3 bases, with 15 bases between. CDR3 coding DNA: TGTGCCAGCAGGTACCAGGGGGGCCACTACGAGCAGTACTTC. This gives the protein CASRYQGGHYEQYF.

This chain connects TRBV2 to TRBJ1-5; D not resolved. V shed 6 bases and J shed 2 bases, with 11 bases lying between them. This CDR3 comprises 14 residues. Germline V CDR1 and CDR2: SNHLY, FYNNEI. The CDR3 reads CASSADGGNQPQHF. The CDR3 nucleotides read TGTGCCAGCAGCGCTGACGGGGGCAATCAGCCCCAGCATTTT. Using reference TRBV2 and TRBJ1-5 for the parts outside the CDR3, the full variable domain is EPEVTQTPSHQVTQMGQEVILRCVPISNHLYFYWYRQILGQKVEFLVSFYNNEISEKSEIFDDQFSVERPDGSNFTLKIRSTKLEDSAMYFCASSADGGNQPQHFGDGTRLSIL.

The CDR3 is CASSLGGTAGAYEQYF. Written as DNA, the CDR3 is TGTGCCAGCAGCTTAGGCGGGACGGCCGGTGCCTACGAGCAGTACTTC. This chain links TRBV7-9 with TRBJ2-7; D might be TRBD2 (6 bases). Germline lookup yields CDR1 SEHNR and CDR2 FQNEAQ (reference sequence). V dropped 1 base and J dropped 2 bases, with 15 bases sitting between them. The CDR3 loop spans 16 amino acids.

The CDR3 protein is CATMIRTSAGELFF. The CDR3 DNA reads as TGTGCCACGATGATTCGGACTAGCGCCGGGGAGCTGTTTTTT. This chain uses TRBV19 with TRBJ2-2; TRBD2 agrees at 9 bases. The CDR3 length is 14 residues. Germline V gives CDR1 LNHDA, CDR2 SQIVND (reference sequence). V was clipped by 10 bases and J by 6 bases; unmatched bases: 9.

The rearrangement links TRBV7-9 to TRBJ1-2; 7 bases agree with TRBD1. The CDR3 consists of 17 residues. V was clipped by 4 bases and J by 3 bases; unmatched bases: 14. In germline, CDR1 is SEHNR, CDR2 FQNEAQ (reference sequence). The DNA for the CDR3 is TGTGCCAGCAGCTCAAGGGGGCGTTCGGTTTCAGACTATGGCTACACCTTC. It is translated as CASSSRGRSVSDYGYTF.

A word on this clone: At one of its ends the junction is not consistent with the germline gene, which may arise from a read error. The rearrangement joins TRBV2 to TRBJ2-5, with D maybe TRBD2 (6 bases). The germline V gene encodes CDR1 SNHLY and CDR2 FYNNEI. The CDR3 sequence is 14 residues long. The CDR3 reads CACSGWRDGGTQYF. The CDR3 DNA is TGTGCCTGCAGTGGATGGAGGGATGGGGGGACCCAGTACTTC.

The chain carries TRBV18 and TRBJ2-7; TRBD1 is a possible D gene (6 bases). There are 15 residues in the CDR3. Germline CDR1 reads KGHSH; CDR2 reads LQKENI. V was trimmed by 4 bases and J by 2 bases, leaving 15 bases between them. CDR3 region: CASSLTKDSTYEQYF. CDR3 nucleotides: TGTGCCAGCTCACTTACTAAGGACAGTACCTACGAGCAGTACTTC.

The chain employs TRBV5-5 and TRBJ1-2; D call uncertain. The CDR3 runs 16 residues. V was shortened by 2 bases and J by 1 base, with 15 bases between the two germline ends. Germline values: CDR1 SGHKS, CDR2 YYEKEE (reference sequence). CDR3 nucleotides: TGTGCCAGCAGCTTCAGTCCCGTCACCCTTAACTATGGCTACACCTTC. Its translation is CASSFSPVTLNYGYTF.

This clone has a single count. The CDR3 spells CAGQNTYSSRHEQYF. For the CDR3, the DNA is TGTGCCGGGCAAAACACGTACAGTTCTCGGCACGAGCAGTACTTC. This chain joins TRBV30 and TRBJ2-7; D is undetermined. Germline-derived CDR1 and CDR2 are GTSNPN and SVGIG (reference sequence). CDR3 length: 15 residues. V was trimmed by 8 bases and J by 5 bases, leaving 25 bases between them.

Only a few counts were recorded for this clone. This chain connects TRBV4-2 to TRBJ2-1, with TRBD2 as a possible D gene (6 bases). The germline V and J ends were trimmed by 0 bases and 7 bases, with 10 bases remaining between them. In germline, CDR1 is LGHNA, CDR2 YNFKEQ. The CDR3 loop spans 14 amino acids. The CDR3 is CASSQEGLLNEQFF. CDR3 DNA sequence: TGTGCCAGCAGCCAAGAGGGACTCCTAAATGAGCAGTTCTTC.

The chain links TRBV29-1 to TRBJ1-2, with D possibly TRBD1 on 5 matching bases. Germline V gives CDR1 SQVTM, CDR2 ANQGSEA. Trimming stripped 6 bases from V and 6 bases from J, with 23 bases between. The CDR3 runs to 15 residues. CDR3 DNA sequence: TGCAGCGTCTTACGGAGGGGTTTGGATCTCGATGGCTACACCTTC. Encoded protein: CSVLRRGLDLDGYTF.

This clone was seen a single time. The chain is built from TRBV15 and TRBJ1-1, with D uncertain. Looked up from germline, CDR1 is LNHNV and CDR2 is YYDKDF (reference sequence). Trimming took 1 base from V and 0 from J, leaving 9 bases between them. The CDR3 consists of 15 residues. CDR3 amino acids: CATSRVGVMNTEAFF. Here the CDR3 DNA reads TGTGCCACCAGCAGAGTGGGAGTTATGAACACTGAAGCTTTCTTT.

The chain recombines TRBV9 with TRBJ2-1, with 10 bases matching TRBD2. In germline, CDR1 is SGDLS, CDR2 YYNGEE. The CDR3 spans 15 residues. V lost 4 bases to trimming and J lost 8 bases; unmatched junction nucleotides: 9. CDR3 region: CASSTQRGGLDEQFF. The CDR3 DNA follows: TGTGCCAGCAGCACCCAGCGGGGGGGCCTAGATGAGCAGTTCTTC.

This chain joins TRBV5-1 and TRBJ2-5; TRBD2 aligns across 8 bases. The CDR3 is made up of 15 amino acids. CDR1 is SGHRS and CDR2 is YFSETQ in the germline V gene. The V and J ends lost 3 bases and 2 bases, in that order; junction bases with no gene match: 6. The CDR3 is CASSYIAGIQETQYF. In nucleotides, the CDR3 is TGCGCCAGCAGCTATATAGCGGGGATACAAGAGACCCAGTACTTC.